This TCR beta chain was retrieved from a study of blood T cell repertoires in COVID-19. Some clones are missing from TCRdb's copy, which holds only in-frame ones; the method was immunoSEQ multiplex PCR. The sample contains under 400,000 clones, under 90% of which appear only once. The sequence was obtained from a woman younger than 45 with COVID-19, enrolled during active disease. The sample comprised peripheral blood.

The CDR3 sequence is CAWSPGLSFNEQFF. CDR3 nucleotides: TGTGCCTGGAGTCCGGGACTATCTTTTAATGAGCAGTTCTTC. This chain links TRBV30 with TRBJ2-1; 7 bases match TRBD2. There are 14 residues in the CDR3. The trim removed 2 bases at V and 7 bases at J, leaving 8 bases unmatched. The germline CDR1 and CDR2 sequences are GTSNPN and SVGIG (reference sequence).